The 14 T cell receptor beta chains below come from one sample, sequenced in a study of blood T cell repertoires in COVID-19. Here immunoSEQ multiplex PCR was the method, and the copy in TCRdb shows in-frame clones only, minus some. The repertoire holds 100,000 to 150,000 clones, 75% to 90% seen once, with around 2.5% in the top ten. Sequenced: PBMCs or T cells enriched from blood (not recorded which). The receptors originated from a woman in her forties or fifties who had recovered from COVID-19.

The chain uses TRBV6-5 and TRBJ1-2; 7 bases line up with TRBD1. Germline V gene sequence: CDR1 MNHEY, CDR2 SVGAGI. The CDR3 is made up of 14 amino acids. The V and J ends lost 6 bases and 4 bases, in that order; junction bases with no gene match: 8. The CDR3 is CASRTAGGTYGYTF. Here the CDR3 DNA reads TGTGCCAGCAGGACCGCAGGGGGGACCTATGGCTACACCTTC.

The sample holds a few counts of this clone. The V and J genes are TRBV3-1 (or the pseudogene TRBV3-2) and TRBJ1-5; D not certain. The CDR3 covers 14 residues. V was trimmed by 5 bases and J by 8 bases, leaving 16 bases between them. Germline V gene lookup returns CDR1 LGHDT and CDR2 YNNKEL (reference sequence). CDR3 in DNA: TGTGCCAGCAGCAAAGCTGCCTTTCGGGAGCCCCAGCATTTT. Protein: CASSKAAFREPQHF.

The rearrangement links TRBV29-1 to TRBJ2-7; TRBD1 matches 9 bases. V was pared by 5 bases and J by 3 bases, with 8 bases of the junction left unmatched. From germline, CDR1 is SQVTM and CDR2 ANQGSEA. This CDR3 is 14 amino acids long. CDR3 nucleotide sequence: TGCAGCGTTTCCGGACAGGGGCGTAACTACGAGCAGTACTTC. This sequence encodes CSVSGQGRNYEQYF.

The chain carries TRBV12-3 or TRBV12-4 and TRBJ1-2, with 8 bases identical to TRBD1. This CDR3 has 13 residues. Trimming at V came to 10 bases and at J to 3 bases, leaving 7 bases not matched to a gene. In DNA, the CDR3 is TGTGCCACCGATGACAGGGGTGACTATGGCTACACCTTC. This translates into CATDDRGDYGYTF.

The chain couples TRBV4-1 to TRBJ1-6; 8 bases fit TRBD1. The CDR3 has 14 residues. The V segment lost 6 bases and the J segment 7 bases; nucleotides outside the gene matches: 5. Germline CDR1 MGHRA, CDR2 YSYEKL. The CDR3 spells CASRLQGGNSPLHF. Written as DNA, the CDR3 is TGCGCCAGCAGGCTACAGGGGGGAAATTCACCCCTCCACTTT.

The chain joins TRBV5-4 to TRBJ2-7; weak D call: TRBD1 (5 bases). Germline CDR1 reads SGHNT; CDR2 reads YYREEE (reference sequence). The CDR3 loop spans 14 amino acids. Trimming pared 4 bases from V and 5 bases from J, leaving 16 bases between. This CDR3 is CASSPGPHLNEQYF. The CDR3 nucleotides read TGTGCCAGCAGCCCAGGGCCGCATCTCAACGAGCAGTACTTC.

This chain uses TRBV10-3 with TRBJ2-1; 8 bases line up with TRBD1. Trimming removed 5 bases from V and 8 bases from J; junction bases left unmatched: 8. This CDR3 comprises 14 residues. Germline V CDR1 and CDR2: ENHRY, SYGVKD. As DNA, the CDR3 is TGTGCCATCAGTCCCACCAGGGGGCGTGATGAGCAGTTCTTC. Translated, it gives CAISPTRGRDEQFF.

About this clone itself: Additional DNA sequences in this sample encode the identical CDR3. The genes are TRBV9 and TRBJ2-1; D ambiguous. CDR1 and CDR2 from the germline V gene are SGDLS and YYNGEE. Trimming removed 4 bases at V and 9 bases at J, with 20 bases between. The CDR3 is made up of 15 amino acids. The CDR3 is CASSLSPMTLREQFF. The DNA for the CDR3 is TGTGCCAGCAGCCTTAGCCCGATGACGTTACGTGAGCAGTTCTTC.

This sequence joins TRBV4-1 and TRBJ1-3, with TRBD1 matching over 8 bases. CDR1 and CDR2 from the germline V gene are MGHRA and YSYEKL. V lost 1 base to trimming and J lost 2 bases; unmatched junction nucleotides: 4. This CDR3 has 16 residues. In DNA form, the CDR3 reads TGCGCCAGCAGCCAAGCACAGGGGGGTGCTGGAAACACCATATATTTT. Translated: CASSQAQGGAGNTIYF.

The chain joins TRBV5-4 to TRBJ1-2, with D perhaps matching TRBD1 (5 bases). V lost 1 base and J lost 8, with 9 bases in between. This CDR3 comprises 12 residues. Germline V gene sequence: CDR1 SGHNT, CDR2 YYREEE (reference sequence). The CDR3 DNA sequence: TGTGCCAGCAGCTTGACCCAGGGAGGCTACACCTTC. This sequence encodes CASSLTQGGYTF.

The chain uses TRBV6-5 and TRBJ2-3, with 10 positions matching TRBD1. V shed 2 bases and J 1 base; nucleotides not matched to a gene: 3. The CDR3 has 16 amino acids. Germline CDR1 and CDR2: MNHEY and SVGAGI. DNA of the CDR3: TGTGCCAGCAGTTACGGGACAGGGGTGGGCACAGATACGCAGTATTTT. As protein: CASSYGTGVGTDTQYF.

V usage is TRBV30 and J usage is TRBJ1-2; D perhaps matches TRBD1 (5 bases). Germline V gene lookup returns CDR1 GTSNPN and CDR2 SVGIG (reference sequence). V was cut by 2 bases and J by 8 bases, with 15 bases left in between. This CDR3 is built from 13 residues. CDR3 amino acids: CAWSKQQAGGYTF. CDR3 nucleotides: TGTGCCTGGAGTAAACAACAGGCTGGCGGCTACACCTTC. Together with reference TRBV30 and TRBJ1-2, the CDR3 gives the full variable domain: SQTIHQWPATLVQPVGSPLSLECTVEGTSNPNLYWYRQAAGRGLQLLFYSVGIGQISSEVPQNLSASRPQDRQFILSSKKLLLSDSGFYLCAWSKQQAGGYTFGSGTRLTVV.

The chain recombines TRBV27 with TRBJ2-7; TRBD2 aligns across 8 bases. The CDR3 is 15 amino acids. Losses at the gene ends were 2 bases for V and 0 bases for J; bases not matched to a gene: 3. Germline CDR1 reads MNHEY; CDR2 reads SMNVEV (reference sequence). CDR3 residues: CASSLGSGVSYEQYF. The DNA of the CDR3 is TGTGCCAGCAGTTTAGGTAGCGGGGTCTCCTACGAGCAGTACTTC.

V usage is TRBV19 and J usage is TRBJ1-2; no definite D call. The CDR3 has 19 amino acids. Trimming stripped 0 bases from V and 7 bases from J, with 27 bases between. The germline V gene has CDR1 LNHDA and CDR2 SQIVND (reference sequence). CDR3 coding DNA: TGTGCCAGTAGTATAGATCGAGAAAACCTACTTCGAGCGGGTTTTGGCTACACCTTC. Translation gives CASSIDRENLLRAGFGYTF.